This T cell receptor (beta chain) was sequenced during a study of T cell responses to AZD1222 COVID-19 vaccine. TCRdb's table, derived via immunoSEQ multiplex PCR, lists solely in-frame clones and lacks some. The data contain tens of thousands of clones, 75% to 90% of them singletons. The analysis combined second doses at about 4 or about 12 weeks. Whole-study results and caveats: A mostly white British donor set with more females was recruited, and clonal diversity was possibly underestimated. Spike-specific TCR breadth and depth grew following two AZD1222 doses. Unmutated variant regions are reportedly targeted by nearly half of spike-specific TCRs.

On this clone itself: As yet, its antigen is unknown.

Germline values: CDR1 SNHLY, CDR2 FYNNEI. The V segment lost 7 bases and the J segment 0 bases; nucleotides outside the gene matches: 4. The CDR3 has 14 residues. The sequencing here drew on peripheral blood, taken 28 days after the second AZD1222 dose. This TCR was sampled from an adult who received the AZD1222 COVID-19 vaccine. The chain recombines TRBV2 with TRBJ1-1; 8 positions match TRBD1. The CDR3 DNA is TGTGCCAGCACCCAGACAGGGGTGAACACTGAAGCTTTCTTT. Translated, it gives CASTQTGVNTEAFF.